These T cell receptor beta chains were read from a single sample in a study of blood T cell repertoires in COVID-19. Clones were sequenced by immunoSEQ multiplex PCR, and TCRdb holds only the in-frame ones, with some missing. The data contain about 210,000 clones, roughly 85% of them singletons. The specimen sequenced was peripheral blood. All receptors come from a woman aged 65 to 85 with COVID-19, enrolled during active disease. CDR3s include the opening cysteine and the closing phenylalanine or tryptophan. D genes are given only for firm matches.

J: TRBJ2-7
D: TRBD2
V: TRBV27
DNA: TGTGCCAGCAGAGGACTAGCGGGGTCCTACGAGCAGTACTTC
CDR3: CASRGLAGSYEQYF

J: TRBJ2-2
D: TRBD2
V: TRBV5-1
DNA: TGCGCCAGCAAAAGGGGACCTAGCGGGGGGGCGAACACCGGGGAGCTGTTTTTT
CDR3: CASKRGPSGGANTGELFF

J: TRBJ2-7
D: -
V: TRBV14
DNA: TGTGCCAGCAGCCAAGCCGGCAGGGGTCCATCCTACGAGCAGTACTTC
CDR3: CASSQAGRGPSYEQYF

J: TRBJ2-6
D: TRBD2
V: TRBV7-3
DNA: TGTGCCAGCAGCTTACGGTCGAGCGGGAGGAGGGTGCCTGGGGCCAACGTCCTGACTTTC
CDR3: CASSLRSSGRRVPGANVLTF

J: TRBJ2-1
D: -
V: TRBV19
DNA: TGTGCCAGTAGTATAGGCGGGGGCGGACCCAATGAGCAGTTCTTC
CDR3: CASSIGGGGPNEQFF

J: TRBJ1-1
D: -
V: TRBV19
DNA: TGTGCCAGTAGTACCGACGGGTCCACTGAAGCTTTCTTT
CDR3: CASSTDGSTEAFF

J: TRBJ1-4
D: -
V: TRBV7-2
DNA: TGTGCCAGCAGCTGGGGGCTTCGGGAAAAACTGTTTTTT
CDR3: CASSWGLREKLFF

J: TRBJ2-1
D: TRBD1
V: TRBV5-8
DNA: TGTGCCAGCAGCGTAGGATCCCGGGACAGGTTCTACAATGAGCAGTTCTTC
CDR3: CASSVGSRDRFYNEQFF

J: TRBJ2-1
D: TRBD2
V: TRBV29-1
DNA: TGCAGCGTTGAATCCCGACTAGCGGGGGCCCACAATGAGCAGTTCTTC
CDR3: CSVESRLAGAHNEQFF

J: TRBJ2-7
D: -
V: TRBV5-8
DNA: TGTGCCAGCAGCTTGACACAAGACGAGCAGTACTTC
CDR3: CASSLTQDEQYF

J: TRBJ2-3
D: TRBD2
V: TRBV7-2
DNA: TGTGCCAGCAGCTTAGCCGGCGGGAGGGCCGGAGATACGCAGTATTTT
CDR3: CASSLAGGRAGDTQYF

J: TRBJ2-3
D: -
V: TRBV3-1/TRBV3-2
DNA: TGTGCCAGCAGCCCCGGTCCCCTAACGCAGTATTTT
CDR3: CASSPGPLTQYF

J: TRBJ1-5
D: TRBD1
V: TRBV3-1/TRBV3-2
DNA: TGTGCCAGCAGCCAAGATTTAGGACAGGGTCAGCCCCAGCATTTT
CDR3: CASSQDLGQGQPQHF

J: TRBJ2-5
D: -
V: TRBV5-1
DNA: TGCGCCAGCAGCTCCTCAACCGGGGGCCAAGAGACCCAGTACTTC
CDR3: CASSSSTGGQETQYF

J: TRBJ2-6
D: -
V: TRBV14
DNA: TGTGCCAGCAGCCAGAACAACGGGGCCAACGTCCTGACTTTC
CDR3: CASSQNNGANVLTF

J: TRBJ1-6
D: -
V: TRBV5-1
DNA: TGCGCCAGCAGCGTAGCCGGGACAACAATCGGGTCACCCCTCCACTTT
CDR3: CASSVAGTTIGSPLHF

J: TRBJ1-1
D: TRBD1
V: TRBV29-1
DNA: TGCAGCGTATTGACAGGGCAGTCGAACACTGAAGCTTTCTTT
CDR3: CSVLTGQSNTEAFF

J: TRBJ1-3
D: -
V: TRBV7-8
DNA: TGTGCCAGCAGCTTATGGTCTGGAGTTGGAAACACCATATATTTT
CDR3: CASSLWSGVGNTIYF

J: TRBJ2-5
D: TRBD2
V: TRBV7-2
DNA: TGTGCCAGCAGCTATAGCGGGATACCGTACCAAGAGACCCAGTACTTC
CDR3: CASSYSGIPYQETQYF

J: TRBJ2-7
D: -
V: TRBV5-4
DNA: TGTGCCAGCAGCTTGGATGCGGGGACGGGGGAGCAGTACTTC
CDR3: CASSLDAGTGEQYF

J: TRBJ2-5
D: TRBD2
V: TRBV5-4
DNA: TGTGCCAGCAGCTTGGTAGAGCTGCGGGGGGGGCCTAACCGGGAGACCCAGTACTTC
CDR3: CASSLVELRGGPNRETQYF

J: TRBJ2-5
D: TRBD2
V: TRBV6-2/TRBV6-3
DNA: TGTGCCAGCAGTCGTACGGGATATGGTAGCGGGAGTGGGGAGACCCAGTACTTC
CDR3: CASSRTGYGSGSGETQYF

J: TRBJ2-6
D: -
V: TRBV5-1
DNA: TGCGCCAGCAGCTTGGTACAGGCCTCTGGGGCCAACGTCCTGACTTTC
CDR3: CASSLVQASGANVLTF

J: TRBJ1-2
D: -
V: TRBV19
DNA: TGTGCCAGTAGTTCGGGTCCCGGGACACCAATTCACTATGGCTACACCTTC
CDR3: CASSSGPGTPIHYGYTF

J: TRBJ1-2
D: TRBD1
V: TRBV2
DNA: TGTGCCAGCAGTGTAGGGACAGGGGGCGCCTCGGGTTATGGCTACACCTTC
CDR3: CASSVGTGGASGYGYTF

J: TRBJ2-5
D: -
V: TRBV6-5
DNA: TGTGCCAGCAGTTACGACGGGGGTGTTCAAGAGACCCAGTACTTC
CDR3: CASSYDGGVQETQYF

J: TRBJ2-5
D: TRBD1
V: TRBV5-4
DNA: TGTGCCAGCAGCCAAGGACAGGGGGCTCTCGTGACCCAGTACTTC
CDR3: CASSQGQGALVTQYF